This T cell receptor (beta chain) appears in the sequencing data of a study of response to subunit inactivated influenza vaccine. Overall study findings and caveats: Every seasonal influenza vaccination brings in few new T cells, the authors suggested.

The CDR3 spans 14 residues. Trimming stripped 3 bases from V and 3 bases from J, with 12 bases between. TCRdb fed the RT-PCR reads into MiXCR, producing one record per CDR3 protein. The sample has 150,000 to 200,000 distinct CDR3 sequences; around 11% are singletons. This clonotype was counted only a few times. Its antigen remains unidentified. The receptor was derived from a man aged 50 to 69 who received an inactivated influenza vaccine. This chain links TRBV12-3 or TRBV12-4 with TRBJ2-7; a possible D gene is TRBD1 (6 bases). The material sequenced was CD8+ T cells sorted from PBMCs, taken about 24 months after vaccination. CDR3 bases: TGTGCCAGCAGTTTCACAGGGCATCTCTACGAGCAGTACTTC. It codes for CASSFTGHLYEQYF.